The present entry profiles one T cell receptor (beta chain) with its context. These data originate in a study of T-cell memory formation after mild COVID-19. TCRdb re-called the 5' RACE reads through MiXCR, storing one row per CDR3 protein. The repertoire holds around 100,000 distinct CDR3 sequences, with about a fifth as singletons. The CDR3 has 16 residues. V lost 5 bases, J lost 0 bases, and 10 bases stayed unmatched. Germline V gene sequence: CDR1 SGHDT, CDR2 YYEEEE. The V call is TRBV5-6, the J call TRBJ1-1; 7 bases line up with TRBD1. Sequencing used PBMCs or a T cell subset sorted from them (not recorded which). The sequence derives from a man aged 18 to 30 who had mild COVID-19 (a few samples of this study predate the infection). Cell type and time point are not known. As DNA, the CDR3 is TGTGCCAGCAGTCGCACAGGGGCAGTGATGAACACTGAAGCTTTCTTT. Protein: CASSRTGAVMNTEAFF.